The 5 T cell receptor beta chains in this list originate from one sample, sequenced in a study of memory CD8 T cells in hepatitis C reinfection. The time point here: peak reinfection, 3 to 8 weeks after reinfection detection. The sorted cells went straight to TCR sequencing with no prior in vitro expansion. TCRdb's table, derived via immunoSEQ multiplex PCR, lists solely in-frame clones and lacks some. Among 44,000 or so clones listed, 88% were seen once. Source material: naive CD8+ T cells sorted from blood. These receptor sequences come from a man between 18 and 35 years old with hepatitis C virus infection.

V is TRBV4-1 and J is TRBJ1-1; D is ambiguous. The CDR3 covers 13 residues. CDR1 and CDR2 (germline): MGHRA, YSYEKL. Trimming left V 7 bases short and J 6 bases short, with 15 bases between. The CDR3 DNA sequence: TGCGCCAGCACCCTGGGGAACGGGGCTGAAGCTTTCTTT. Translating gives CASTLGNGAEAFF.

The V and J genes are TRBV4-2 and TRBJ1-1; D perhaps matches TRBD1 (5 bases). The CDR3 sequence is 17 residues long. Germline-derived CDR1 and CDR2 are LGHNA and YNFKEQ. V was clipped by 1 base and J by 6 bases, with 21 bases between them. The CDR3 DNA reads TGTGCCAGCAGCCAAGCGCCTCTGGGGCAGCTGTTGGCTGAAGCTTTCTTT. Amino acids: CASSQAPLGQLLAEAFF.

The chain is built from TRBV28 and TRBJ2-1; 8 bases agree with TRBD2. From germline, CDR1 is MDHEN and CDR2 SYDVKM. The trim removed 3 bases at V and 5 bases at J, leaving 6 bases unmatched. This CDR3 is built from 15 residues. The CDR3: CASSFGSGRNNEQFF. The CDR3 coding sequence is TGTGCCAGCAGTTTCGGGAGCGGGAGAAACAATGAGCAGTTCTTC.

The rearrangement links TRBV19 to TRBJ1-1; tentatively, D is TRBD1 (5 bases). V lost 6 bases to trimming and J lost 7 bases, with 12 bases between them. This CDR3 has 12 residues. CDR1 is LNHDA, CDR2 SQIVND, per germline (reference sequence). The CDR3 is CASRPGWGEAFF. The CDR3 DNA reads as TGTGCCAGTAGGCCAGGGTGGGGTGAAGCTTTCTTT.

The gene calls are TRBV6-5 and TRBJ1-5, with a tentative D call TRBD1 (6 bases). V dropped 7 bases and J dropped 0 bases, with 10 bases sitting between them. CDR1 and CDR2 (germline): MNHEY, SVGAGI. The CDR3 consists of 14 residues. Here the CDR3 DNA reads TGTGCCAGCAAGGGGGTTGTTAGCAATCAGCCCCAGCATTTT. It translates to CASKGVVSNQPQHF.